The 3 T cell receptor beta chains below come from one sample, sequenced in a study of CD8 T cells in ankylosing spondylitis. TCRdb re-derived calls from the 5' RACE reads in MiXCR, one entry per CDR3 protein. The sample records approximately 250,000 distinct CDR3 sequences, 7% to 10% being singletons. The sample taken for sequencing was blood, either unsorted or a sorted T cell fraction (not recorded which). The receptors stem from a female donor with ankylosing spondylitis or in good health (not recorded which).

This clonotype was detected many times. CDR3 sequence: CASHSGSGANVLTF. DNA for the CDR3: TGTGCCAGCCACTCCGGGTCTGGGGCCAACGTCCTGACTTTC. This sequence joins TRBV2 and TRBJ2-6; unclear D gene. This CDR3 spans 14 amino acids. Germline V gene lookup returns CDR1 SNHLY and CDR2 FYNNEI. Trimming shortened V by 8 bases and J by 1 base, and 9 bases separated the two germline ends.

This clonotype was recorded many times. This chain joins TRBV5-6 and TRBJ2-7, with TRBD2 matching 13 bases. J gave up 3 bases and V 6 bases, and 15 bases lay outside the gene matches. The CDR3 consists of 18 residues. Germline V gene lookup returns CDR1 SGHDT and CDR2 YYEEEE. CDR3 residues: CASNPRRETSGRIYEQYF. The DNA of the CDR3 is TGTGCCAGCAACCCGAGGCGGGAGACTAGCGGGAGGATCTACGAGCAGTACTTC.

The genes are TRBV3-1 and TRBJ2-1; 12 nucleotides agree with TRBD2. The germline CDR1 and CDR2 sequences are LGHDT and YNNKEL (reference sequence). The trim removed 5 bases at V and 5 bases at J, leaving 1 base unmatched. The CDR3 is made up of 14 amino acids. The CDR3 bases are TGTGCCAGCAGCTGGACTAGCGGGGACAATGAGCAGTTCTTC. The encoded protein is CASSWTSGDNEQFF.